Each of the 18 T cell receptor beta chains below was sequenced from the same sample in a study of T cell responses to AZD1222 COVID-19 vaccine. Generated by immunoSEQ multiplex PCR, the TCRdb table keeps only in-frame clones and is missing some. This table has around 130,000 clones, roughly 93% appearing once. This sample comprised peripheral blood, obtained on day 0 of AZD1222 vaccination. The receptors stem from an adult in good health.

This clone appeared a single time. The CDR3 DNA reads as TGTGCCAGCAGCTTGCCAGGCGGCGGCACAGATACGCAGTATTTT. This translates into CASSLPGGGTDTQYF. V and J are TRBV5-5 and TRBJ2-3, with D unclear. The CDR3 is made up of 15 amino acids. The germline CDR1 and CDR2 sequences are SGHKS and YYEKEE (reference sequence). Trimming took off 1 base at V and 1 base at J, with 10 bases between the two ends.

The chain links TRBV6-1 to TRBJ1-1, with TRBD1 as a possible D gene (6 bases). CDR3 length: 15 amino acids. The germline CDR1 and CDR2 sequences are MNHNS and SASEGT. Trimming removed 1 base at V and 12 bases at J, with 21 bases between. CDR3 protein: CASSEGDLITGNSFF. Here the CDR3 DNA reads TGTGCCAGCAGTGAAGGGGATCTCATAACAGGGAATTCTTTCTTT.

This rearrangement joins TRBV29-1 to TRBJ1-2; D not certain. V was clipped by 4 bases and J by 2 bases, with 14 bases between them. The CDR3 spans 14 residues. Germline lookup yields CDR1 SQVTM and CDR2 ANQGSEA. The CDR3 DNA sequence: TGCAGCGTTGGGTTATTGGGTGCGAACTATGGCTACACCTTC. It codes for CSVGLLGANYGYTF.

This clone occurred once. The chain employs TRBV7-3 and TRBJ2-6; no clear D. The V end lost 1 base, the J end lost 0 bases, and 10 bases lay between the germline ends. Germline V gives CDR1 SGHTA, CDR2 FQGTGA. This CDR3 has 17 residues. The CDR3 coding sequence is TGTGCCAGCAGCTTAAACGGACGCTACTCTGGGGCCAACGTCCTGACTTTC. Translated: CASSLNGRYSGANVLTF.

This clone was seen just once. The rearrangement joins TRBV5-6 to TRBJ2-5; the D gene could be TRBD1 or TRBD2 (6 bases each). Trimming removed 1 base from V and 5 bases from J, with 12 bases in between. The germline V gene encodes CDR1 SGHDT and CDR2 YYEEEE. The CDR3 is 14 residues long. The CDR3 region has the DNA TGTGCCAGCAGCTTGTATGGGGGGCGCGAGACCCAGTACTTC. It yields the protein CASSLYGGRETQYF.

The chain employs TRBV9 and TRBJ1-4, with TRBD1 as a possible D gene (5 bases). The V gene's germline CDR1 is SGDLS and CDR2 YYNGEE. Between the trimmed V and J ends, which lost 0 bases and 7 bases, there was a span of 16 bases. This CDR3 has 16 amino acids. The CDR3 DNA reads TGTGCCAGCAGCGTAGGGGCCGGACTTGGGGGTGAAAAACTGTTTTTT. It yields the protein CASSVGAGLGGEKLFF.

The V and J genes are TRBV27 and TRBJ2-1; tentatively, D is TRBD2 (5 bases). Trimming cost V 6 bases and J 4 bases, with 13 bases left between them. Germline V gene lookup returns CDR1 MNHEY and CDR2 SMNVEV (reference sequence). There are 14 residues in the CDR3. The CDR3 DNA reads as TGTGCCAGCAGCCTGGGCGGGTCGTACAATGAGCAGTTCTTC. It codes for CASSLGGSYNEQFF.

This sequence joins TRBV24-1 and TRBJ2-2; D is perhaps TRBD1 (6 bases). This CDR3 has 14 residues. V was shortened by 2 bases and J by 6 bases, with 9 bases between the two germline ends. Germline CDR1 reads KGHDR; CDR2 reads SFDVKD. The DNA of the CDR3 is TGTGCCACCAGTGATTGGGCAGGGGCCGGGGAGCTGTTTTTT. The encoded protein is CATSDWAGAGELFF.

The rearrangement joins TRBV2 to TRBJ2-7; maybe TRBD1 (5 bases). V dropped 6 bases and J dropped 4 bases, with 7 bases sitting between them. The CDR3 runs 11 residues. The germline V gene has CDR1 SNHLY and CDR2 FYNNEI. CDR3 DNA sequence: TGTGCCAGCAGCCCAGGGTACGAGCAGTACTTC. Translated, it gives CASSPGYEQYF.

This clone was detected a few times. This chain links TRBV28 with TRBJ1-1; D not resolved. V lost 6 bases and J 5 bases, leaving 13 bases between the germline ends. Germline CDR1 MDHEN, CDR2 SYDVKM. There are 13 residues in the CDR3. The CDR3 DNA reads TGTGCCAGCAGCCGGGCCGTGGGGACTGAAGCTTTCTTT. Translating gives CASSRAVGTEAFF.

CDR3 region: CASSLRTSGTGELFF. The CDR3, as DNA: TGTGCCAGCAGTTTACGGACTAGCGGAACCGGGGAGCTGTTTTTT. The V and J genes are TRBV28 and TRBJ2-2; 10 nucleotides align to TRBD2. From germline, CDR1 is MDHEN and CDR2 SYDVKM. Trimming at V came to 2 bases and at J to 5 bases, leaving 2 bases not matched to a gene. The CDR3 loop spans 15 amino acids.

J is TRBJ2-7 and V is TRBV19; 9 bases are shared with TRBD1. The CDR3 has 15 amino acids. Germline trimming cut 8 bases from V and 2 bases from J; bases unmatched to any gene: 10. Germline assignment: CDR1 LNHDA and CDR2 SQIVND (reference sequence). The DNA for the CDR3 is TGTGCCAGTGGGGGACAGGGCTGGATGCCCTACGAGCAGTACTTC. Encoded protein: CASGGQGWMPYEQYF.

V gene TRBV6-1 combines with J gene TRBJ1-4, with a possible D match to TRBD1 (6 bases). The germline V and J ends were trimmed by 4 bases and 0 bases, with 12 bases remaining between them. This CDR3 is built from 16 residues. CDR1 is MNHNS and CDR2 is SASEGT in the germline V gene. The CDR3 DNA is TGTGCCAGCAGTGTAGACAGGTCCGCAACTAATGAAAAACTGTTTTTT. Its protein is CASSVDRSATNEKLFF.

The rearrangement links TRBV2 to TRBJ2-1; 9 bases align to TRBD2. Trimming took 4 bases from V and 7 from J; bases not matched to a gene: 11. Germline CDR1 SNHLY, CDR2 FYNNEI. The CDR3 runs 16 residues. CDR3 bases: TGTGCCAGCAGTGGCCCTGGGCGGGAGGGTATGAATGAGCAGTTCTTC. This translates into CASSGPGREGMNEQFF.

The CDR3 sequence is CASSQRRGASGNVRETQYF. In DNA, the CDR3 is TGTGCCAGCAGCCAAAGGAGGGGGGCCTCGGGGAACGTCCGGGAGACCCAGTACTTC. The chain recombines TRBV3-1 (or the pseudogene TRBV3-2) with TRBJ2-5; D is possibly TRBD1 or TRBD2 (6 bases each). V dropped 2 bases and J dropped 5 bases, with 27 bases sitting between them. Germline V gene sequence: CDR1 LGHDT, CDR2 YNNKEL (reference sequence). The CDR3 extends over 19 amino acids.

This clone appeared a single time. The CDR3 reads CASSYSGVEQYF. Written as DNA, the CDR3 is TGTGCCAGCAGTTACTCTGGGGTCGAGCAGTACTTC. This chain links TRBV6-6 with TRBJ2-7; D is unresolved. V was clipped by 0 bases and J by 6 bases, with 6 bases between them. This CDR3 comprises 12 residues. Germline CDR1 MNHNY, CDR2 SVGAGI (reference sequence).

The CDR3 loop reads CASSQDTSGSLEQFF. CDR3 in DNA: TGTGCCAGCAGCCAAGATACCAGCGGGAGTCTTGAGCAGTTCTTC. This chain connects TRBV3-1 (or the pseudogene TRBV3-2) to TRBJ2-1, with 8 bases fitting TRBD2. Germline values: CDR1 LGHDT, CDR2 YNNKEL (reference sequence). The V segment lost 0 bases and the J segment 9 bases; nucleotides outside the gene matches: 7. The CDR3 runs 15 residues.

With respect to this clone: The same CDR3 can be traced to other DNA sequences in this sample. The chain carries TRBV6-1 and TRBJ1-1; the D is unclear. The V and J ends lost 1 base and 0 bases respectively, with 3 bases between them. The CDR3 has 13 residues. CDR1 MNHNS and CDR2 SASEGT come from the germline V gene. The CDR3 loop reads CASSEVLNTEAFF. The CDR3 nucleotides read TGTGCCAGCAGTGAAGTGCTGAACACTGAAGCTTTCTTT.